This is a list of T cell receptor beta chains from one sample in a study of OX40 agonist ivuxolimab in advanced cancers. Repertoires were generated with immunoSEQ multiplex PCR, while TCRdb's copy carries only in-frame clones and drops some. The profile covers over 70,000 clones, with roughly 84% appearing a single time and approximately 0.28% taken by the ten largest. The sample consisted of CD4+ or CD8+ T cells sorted from blood, taken in a trial of the OX40 agonist ivuxolimab. The source of these receptors is an adult with an advanced solid tumor such as melanoma, head and neck, liver or kidney cancer. Both conserved end residues are part of each CDR3. A D gene is named only where the DNA matches it firmly. The size field is filled for only some rows; it gives once, few, many or a size class.

j_call d_call v_call clone_size cdr3_nt cdr3_aa
TRBJ2-1 TRBD1 TRBV27 NA TGTGCCAGCAGTGGGCGTAGGGGACAGGGCTACAATGAGCAGTTCTTC CASSGRRGQGYNEQFF
TRBJ1-1 NA TRBV5-4 NA TGTGCCAGCAGCGCCCCGGGTCTAATGAACACTGAAGCTTTCTTT CASSAPGLMNTEAFF
TRBJ2-1 NA TRBV29-1 NA TGCAGCGCTAACTCAGGGGGGAATCGACCTGAGCAGTTCTTC CSANSGGNRPEQFF
TRBJ2-2 NA TRBV11-3 NA TGTGCCAGCAGCAACAGGAACACCGGGGAGCTGTTTTTT CASSNRNTGELFF
TRBJ2-3 NA TRBV9 NA TGTGCCAGCAGCGTGAGTAGGGGGGTAGGGTCCACAGATACGCAGTATTTT CASSVSRGVGSTDTQYF
TRBJ2-1 TRBD2 TRBV5-1 NA TGCGCCAGCAGCCTGGTGGGGGGACTAGCGGGGAATGAGCAGTTCTTC CASSLVGGLAGNEQFF
TRBJ2-3 TRBD2 TRBV4-3 NA TGCGCCAGCAGCCAAGATGGGGGCGGTGGCGGGGGGGCCAGGGATACGCAGTATTTT CASSQDGGGGGGARDTQYF
TRBJ1-5 NA TRBV18 NA TGTGCCAGCTCACCCTCCGGGGTCAATCAGCCCCAGCATTTT CASSPSGVNQPQHF
TRBJ1-5 NA TRBV6-1 NA TGTGCCAGCAGTGAAAGGTCCATTCGGCCCCAGCATTTT CASSERSIRPQHF
TRBJ2-7 TRBD2 TRBV4-2 NA TGTGCCAGCAGCCCTAGCGGGAGCTCCTACGAGCAGTACTTC CASSPSGSSYEQYF
TRBJ2-3 TRBD2 TRBV19 NA TGTGCCAGTAGTATAGAACTTAGCGGGGGGCTCACAGATACGCAGTATTTT CASSIELSGGLTDTQYF
TRBJ2-3 TRBD2 TRBV7-8 NA TGTGCCAGCAGCTCCCAGGGAGAGCGGGGGGGCCGAGGTACGCAGTATTTT CASSSQGERGGRGTQYF
TRBJ1-5 TRBD1 TRBV7-6 NA TGTGCCAGCAGCCCGAAAGGGACAGGGGCAAATCAGCCCCAGCATTTT CASSPKGTGANQPQHF
TRBJ2-3 TRBD2 TRBV4-3 NA TGCGCCAGCAGCCAAGAACTAGCGGGGGGTTCAAATACGCAGTATTTT CASSQELAGGSNTQYF
TRBJ1-2 TRBD1 TRBV5-1 NA TGCGCCAGCAGCTTGGCCGGACAGGGGGGCGGCTACACCTTC CASSLAGQGGGYTF
TRBJ1-3 TRBD1 TRBV9 NA TGTGCCAGCAGCGTACACGACAGGGGAGGAAACACCATATATTTT CASSVHDRGGNTIYF
TRBJ2-1 NA TRBV5-1 NA TGCGCCAGCAGCTTGGTAGGTAACAATGAGCAGTTCTTC CASSLVGNNEQFF
TRBJ2-7 NA TRBV18 NA TGTGCCAGCTCACCGGGGGACGATCCCTCCTACGAGCAGTACTTC CASSPGDDPSYEQYF
TRBJ2-3 TRBD2 TRBV9 NA TGTGCCAGCAGCGCGGGACTAGCGGGGAGCGCAGATACGCAGTATTTT CASSAGLAGSADTQYF
TRBJ1-2 NA TRBV5-1 NA TGCGCCAGCAGCGCCGGAGACAGGTCGGTACATGGCTACACCTTC CASSAGDRSVHGYTF
TRBJ2-3 NA TRBV18 once TGTGCCAGCTCACCGGCCAGGGTCACAGATACGCAGTATTTT CASSPARVTDTQYF
TRBJ2-7 NA TRBV19 NA TGTGCCAGTAGTATGGGCAGGAGGGGTGAAGGGCAGTACTTC CASSMGRRGEGQYF
TRBJ1-2 TRBD1 TRBV7-2 NA TGTGCCAGCAGCTTCAACAGGGGAATAAATGGCTACACCTTC CASSFNRGINGYTF
TRBJ2-3 TRBD1 TRBV4-1 NA TGCGCCAGCAGCCAGGAGGAGACAGGGAAAAAGTATTTT CASSQEETGKKYF
TRBJ1-2 NA TRBV7-2 once TGTGCCAGCAGCCGATCTACACACCCCGGCTACACCTTC CASSRSTHPGYTF
TRBJ2-5 TRBD2 TRBV19 NA TGTGCCAGTAGTATCCCCCCGGGAGGGACCCAGTACTTC CASSIPPGGTQYF
TRBJ1-5 TRBD1 TRBV19 NA TGTGCCAGTAGGAGGACAGGGGAAGGCAGCAATCAGCCCCAGCATTTT CASRRTGEGSNQPQHF
TRBJ1-2 NA TRBV27 NA TGTGCCAGCAGTTTTGGGGGGGGAGGATATGGCTACACCTTC CASSFGGGGYGYTF
TRBJ2-1 NA TRBV4-1 few TGCGCCAGCAGCCCCCTGATTACCCGGGGCAATGAGCAGTTCTTC CASSPLITRGNEQFF
TRBJ1-2 NA TRBV4-3 NA TGCGCCAGCAGCCAAGACGCTAGACACGATGGCTACACCTTC CASSQDARHDGYTF
TRBJ1-6 NA TRBV25-1 NA TGTGCCAGCAGTGAATATACCCACCCCCTGACAGGATCACCCCTCCACTTT CASSEYTHPLTGSPLHF
TRBJ1-2 NA TRBV7-2 NA TGTGCCAGCAGCTTACGTGGGACACTGTCCTCGAACTATGGCTACACCTTC CASSLRGTLSSNYGYTF
TRBJ2-1 TRBD2 TRBV6-5 NA TGTGCCAGCAGTTACGGGCGGGGGGTAACAAATGAGCAGTTCTTC CASSYGRGVTNEQFF
TRBJ2-3 NA TRBV9 once TGTGCCAGCAGCGTACAACCCCGCACAGATACGCAGTATTTT CASSVQPRTDTQYF
TRBJ2-6 NA TRBV19 NA TGTGCCAGTAGTATAGGCGGAGGCTCTGGGGCCAACGTCCTGACTTTC CASSIGGGSGANVLTF
TRBJ1-2 NA TRBV6-1 NA TGTGCCAGCAATAGGGAGGCCAACTATGGCTACACCTTC CASNREANYGYTF
TRBJ1-2 TRBD1 TRBV4-1 NA TGCGCCAGCAGCTCCGACAGGGTAGGAATCCAGATGGCTATCACCTTC CASSSDRVGIQMAITF
TRBJ2-5 NA TRBV4-1 NA TGCGCCAGCAGCCAAGCAAGGAGACAAGAGACCCAGTACTTC CASSQARRQETQYF
TRBJ2-2 NA TRBV5-5 NA TGTGCCAGCAGCTTAGTCGGTACCTTAAACACCGGGGAGCTGTTTTTT CASSLVGTLNTGELFF